Sequencing of this T cell receptor (beta chain) was carried out in a study of cytomegalovirus exposure and HLA in healthy donors. The V and J ends lost 5 bases and 4 bases respectively, with 12 bases between them. The CDR3 totals 15 residues. The germline CDR1 and CDR2 sequences are MNHEY and SVGAGI. This PCR relied on a set of 60 Vbeta primers and 13 Jbeta primers. The table came from immunoSEQ multiplex PCR; TCRdb's copy has only in-frame clones and leaves some out. The profile covers 150,000 to 200,000 clones, with over 60% appearing a single time and 6.3% taken by the ten largest. Sequencing was done on a sample of PBMCs. The J gene is TRBJ2-6, the V gene TRBV6-5; D is possibly TRBD1 (5 bases). This clonotype was obtained from a man aged 40-50 years in good health and CMV-seropositive. The CDR3 protein is CASSATRQGANVLTF. The DNA of the CDR3 is TGTGCCAGCAGTGCAACCCGACAGGGGGCCAACGTCCTGACTTTC.